These T cell receptor beta chains were read from a single sample in a study of stem cell transplantation in POMP-related autoinflammatory disease. The protocol was immunoSEQ multiplex PCR, while the TCRdb copy is restricted to in-frame clones and leaves out a portion. The sample has 30,000 or so clones, 70% to 90% seen once; the top ten hold under 0.75%. The material sequenced was CD4+ T cells from PBMCs, taken before stem cell transplantation. The origin of the receptors is a human donor with POMP-related autoinflammation and immune dysregulation (PRAID). CDR3s include the opening cysteine and the closing phenylalanine or tryptophan. A D gene is named only where the DNA matches it firmly. The size of a clone is reported for some rows only, either as once, few or many, or as a class for expanded clones.

abundance,v_gene,j_gene,d_gene,CDR3aa,CDR3nt
few,TRBV5-1,TRBJ1-6,NA,CASSLGGFDSPLHF,TGCGCCAGCAGCTTGGGGGGGTTCGATTCACCCCTCCACTTT
NA,TRBV2,TRBJ2-7,NA,CASSAGPYEQYF,TGTGCCAGCAGTGCGGGACCGTACGAGCAGTACTTC
NA,TRBV9,TRBJ1-1,NA,CASSVDLWTEAFF,TGTGCCAGCAGCGTAGATTTATGGACTGAAGCTTTCTTT
few,TRBV5-1,TRBJ2-2,NA,CASSLTVTGELFF,TGCGCCAGCAGCTTGACTGTTACCGGGGAGCTGTTTTTT
NA,TRBV5-5,TRBJ2-2,TRBD2,CASSFGLAGGTGELFF,TGTGCCAGCAGCTTTGGGCTAGCGGGAGGAACCGGGGAGCTGTTTTTT
NA,TRBV12-5,TRBJ1-1,TRBD1,CASGLHGTGNTEAFF,TGTGCTAGTGGTTTGCACGGGACAGGGAACACTGAAGCTTTCTTT
few,TRBV5-6,TRBJ2-5,TRBD1,CASSRGQVVETQYF,TGTGCCAGCAGCAGGGGACAGGTCGTGGAGACCCAGTACTTC
NA,TRBV5-1,TRBJ2-1,TRBD2,CASSQLITSGDYNEQFF,TGCGCCAGCAGCCAACTAATTACTAGCGGGGATTACAATGAGCAGTTCTTC
NA,TRBV9,TRBJ2-7,NA,CASSVEEGRHEQYF,TGTGCCAGCAGCGTAGAAGAAGGCCGACACGAGCAGTACTTC
NA,TRBV5-1,TRBJ2-7,TRBD1,CASSPDGTGLSYEQYF,TGCGCCAGCAGCCCCGACGGGACAGGGTTATCCTACGAGCAGTACTTC
NA,TRBV9,TRBJ1-5,NA,CASSPGTLQGQPQHF,TGTGCCAGCAGCCCAGGGACCCTGCAAGGTCAGCCCCAGCATTTT
NA,TRBV6-5,TRBJ2-5,NA,CASSEDRARETQYF,TGTGCCAGCAGTGAGGACCGCGCCCGGGAGACCCAGTACTTC
NA,TRBV7-9,TRBJ1-1,NA,CGNPDPNTEAFF,TGTGGGAATCCCGACCCGAACACTGAAGCTTTCTTT
NA,TRBV29-1,TRBJ1-2,NA,CSVGFGAPRGYTF,TGCAGCGTTGGATTCGGGGCACCAAGAGGCTACACCTTC
NA,TRBV5-5,TRBJ1-2,TRBD1,CASSRRQGANYGYTF,TGTGCCAGCAGTCGACGACAGGGGGCTAACTATGGCTACACCTTC
NA,TRBV6-6,TRBJ1-5,NA,CASTPDRNQPQHF,TGTGCCAGCACCCCGGACCGGAATCAGCCCCAGCATTTT
NA,TRBV11-2,TRBJ2-7,NA,CASSLDRARSSGEQYF,TGTGCCAGCAGCTTAGATCGTGCCAGGTCCTCGGGGGAGCAGTACTTC
NA,TRBV18,TRBJ2-3,TRBD1,CASSPPSTGDTQYF,TGTGCCAGCTCACCACCCTCGACAGGGGATACGCAGTATTTT